This TCR beta chain comes out of a study of cytomegalovirus exposure and HLA in healthy donors (dated by TCRdb to about 2017). General notes on the study: An earlier analysis of roughly 570 of the donors reported about 280 Gb of sequence data and 100 million to 120 million unique TCR beta sequences obtained from some 200 million T cells. Approximately 330 gigabases of sequencing data and around 80 million unique TCR sequences made up an early release that covered around 640 HLA-typed donors. The genetic ancestry cluster associated with self-reported Caucasian donors included 80% to 90% of the approximately 400 genotyped donors. The study aimed to test whether cataloging public T cell receptors could reveal signatures of past pathogen exposure. Using immunosequencing, the study profiled T cell repertoires from around 670 subjects and related those repertoires to cytomegalovirus serostatus. In addition to the first cohort of several hundred subjects, a separate validation cohort of over 90 different subjects was used. The study combined high-throughput TCR immunosequencing, statistical association of individual TCRs with disease status, and machine learning to predict cytomegalovirus infection status. In a later analysis, previously published TCR beta repertoires from hundreds of donors were re-analyzed and high-resolution HLA genotyping was added so that TCR occurrence patterns could be studied. Rather than drawing on any new phenotypic data, the later analysis identified candidate immune exposures from TCR beta sequences and the way those sequences occurred across donors. An earlier analysis of around 640 of the donors used high-throughput TCR beta sequencing to judge whether each TCR beta V gene segment behaved as functional or pseudogenic. Alongside the repertoire data, information on donor age, sex, ethnicity and CMV serostatus was compiled. A later genetic analysis took genome-wide SNP genotypes for about 60% of the roughly 670 donors and used that subset as a discovery cohort. All discovery cohort repertoires had been generated on a single sequencing platform. HLA typing included class I and class II loci at four-digit resolution. Typing coverage varied by locus: about 620-630 donors for A, B, C, DRB1 and DQB1; roughly 500 for DQA1; approximately 610 for DPA1; fewer than 480 for DPB1. Because of strong linkage in the cohort, roughly five DR-DQ haplotypes were treated as single units for association and clustering. On average, around 240,000 unique TCR beta nucleotide sequences were sequenced per donor among 398 genotyped donors of the cohort, with 15% to 20% of those sequences being non-productive. Broad study findings and their caveats: Because some donors lacked HLA typing at each locus, the association tests relied only on the typed subset. A later analysis reported that several top co-occurrence clusters appeared linked to parvovirus B19, influenza, CMV and Epstein-Barr virus. For the cohort, immune exposure information was limited to CMV serostatus. A later analysis found that HLA-associated TCR beta chains were more clonally expanded and had lower generation probabilities than equally common non-associated chains. According to a later analysis, most CMV-associated TCR beta chains appeared to be HLA-restricted, and the HLA associations seemed to be driven largely by CMV exposure. According to a later analysis, TCR association rates differed among HLA loci, with DRB1 alleles showing the most associated TCRs and HLA-C alleles showing the fewest. The study listed 150 to 200 TCR beta chains as associated with cytomegalovirus. Linkage disequilibrium might explain the correlated functional status among segregating V segments, but an unknown experimental factor could not be excluded. In this cohort, only TCR beta chains were sequenced, and detectable features were limited by the absence of alpha or paired-chain data. In an earlier analysis of fewer than 750 of the donors, most TCR beta V segments were observed in productive rearrangements about 87% or about 30% of the time, broadly matching IMGT annotations. Assigning TCR associations to individual alleles was difficult when HLA alleles, especially DR and DQ, strongly co-occurred. Specific HLA alleles were associated with 15,000 to 20,000 TCR beta sequences at a false discovery rate of 0.05 in a later analysis. Cytomegalovirus status was reported to be diagnosed by the classifier with high specificity and sensitivity in both the original and validation cohorts. A cluster of highly shared sequence variants was judged likely to be a technical artifact of the sequencing pipeline. The 87-base-pair reads could not distinguish some IMGT-functional V segments, including TRBV6-2 and TRBV6-3, so those segments were excluded. Because counts were too low, more than 15 rarely observed V segments, including chromosome 9 orphons, were left out of the earlier analysis of approximately 580 of the donors. Roughly uniform sequencing depth across donors was assumed in presence/absence analyses, although this assumption may not hold. A later genetic analysis reported fewer N-insertions in productive TCRs among donors in an Asian-associated ancestry cluster than the approximately 670-donor mean. An association between a missense DCLRE1C variant and V-gene and J-gene trimming of TCR beta chains was found in a later genetic analysis and replicated in an independent cohort. In vitro tests confirmed that a few of the cytomegalovirus-associated TCR beta chains recognize cytomegalovirus antigens. A further reported finding was that TCR beta sequences accurately predicted the HLA-A and HLA-B alleles for most subjects in the first cohort. While some public TCRs were present in many individuals, most TCR sequences turned up only very rarely across donors. It was suggested by the authors that the approach could potentially be generalized to other disease states and immunological phenotypes.

This clone was counted between two and nine times. It has no known antigen specificity. Base qualities are not at hand, and no much larger clone is one base apart. The library was generated by the immunoSEQ multiplex PCR assay. The multiplex PCR relied on a mix of 60 forward primers for TCR Vbeta segments and 13 reverse primers for TCR Jbeta segments. The CDR3 region of rearranged TCR beta genes was amplified from genomic DNA by a multiplex PCR assay. The Illumina HiSeq System was used to sequence the amplified TCR beta libraries as 87-base-pair reads. As for the authors' bioinformatics: In a later analysis, tens of millions of unique TCR beta chains were counted across the 650 to 700 repertoires, and around 11 million of these chains were shared by at least two donors. Raw reads were error-corrected and collapsed into unique sequences by a nearest-neighbor algorithm in which closely related sequences were merged to remove PCR and sequencing errors. Alignment of CDR3 sequences to IMGT reference sequences was used to assign V, D and J gene segments. Each retained sequence needed at least a six-nucleotide match to both a V gene segment and a J gene segment. Rearrangements were classified as productive when the CDR3 lacked stop codons and remained in frame with V and J, and all other rearrangements were classified as non-productive. CDR3 was defined according to IMGT convention as the region running from the second conserved V-encoded cysteine to the conserved J-encoded phenylalanine. The earlier analysis of some 600 of the donors excluded sequences that lacked an unambiguous match to a single V gene segment. In an earlier analysis of several hundred of the donors, V segments were called functional above 56.7% productive rearrangements and were called segregating when the between-donor standard deviation exceeded 5%. To diagnose cytomegalovirus status from the catalog of TCR beta chain sequences, a statistical classification framework was built. In a later analysis, TCR nucleotide sequences were compared against IMGT/GENE-DB human TR gene sequences so that V and J genes could be assigned. In a later analysis, CDR3 sequences and most-parsimonious VDJ recombination scenarios were assigned using the TCRdist pipeline. In a later analysis, each TCR beta chain was defined by its CDR3 amino acid sequence together with its V-gene family, and reads lacking a unique V-gene family were excluded. In a later analysis, fewer than 650 highly shared, low-generation-probability nucleotide sequences were removed to address suspected cross-contamination and a sequencing artifact. In a later analysis, a clonal expansion index for each public chain was calculated from normalized within-repertoire ranks of inferred template counts. In a later analysis, generation probabilities were computed with a VDJ recombination model fitted to out-of-frame rearrangements, and the resulting probabilities were checked against IGoR. A later analysis scored TCR-TCR, TCR-HLA and TCR-CMV co-occurrence with hypergeometric tests, applying a repertoire-size bias correction to TCR pairs. False discovery rates were estimated in a later analysis by permuting HLA or CMV assignments 20 times. In a later analysis, co-occurring TCRs were grouped using DBSCAN, with TCRdist sequence similarity added in when clustering inside HLA-allele-positive subsets. Repertoires with fewer than 30,000 or more than 120,000 public chains, plus five repertoires with anomalous nucleotide sharing, were excluded from co-occurrence clustering. TCRdb holds this immuneACCESS table with in-frame rearrangements only. Some clones are missing; in checked studies, unresolved V genes explain under half, and the rest has no known cause. V and J calls and clone size follow that table, whereas D and trimming were derived from the DNA. Counted in this sample were some 180,000 clones; around 78% of them appeared once. About 1.6% of the sample belongs to the ten largest clones.

V and J are truncated by 0 bases and 5 bases respectively, leaving an intervening sequence of 11 bases. Looking up the germline V gene (reference sequence) yields CDR1 SGHNT and CDR2 YYREEE. The CDR3, cysteine through phenylalanine, is 15 amino acids long. The DNA shown is the 45-base CDR3, in frame from base 1. The cohort was made up of about 610 healthy bone marrow donors. All cohort members were sampled while nominally healthy, although unrecorded immune exposures were likely present. The donor was CMV seronegative and belonged to the group of 350 or so seronegative cohort members. Every donor gave a peripheral blood sample, and the peripheral blood mononuclear cells from that sample were used for TCR beta sequencing. Genomic DNA extraction from the blood cell samples was performed with the Qiagen DNeasy Blood Extraction Kit.

The specimen sequenced was PBMCs. The chain was built from TRBV5-4 and TRBJ2-2; the best D guess is TRBD1, with 6 bases matching. This TCR derives from a man between 18 and 29 years old in good health and CMV-seronegative. CDR3 sequence: CASSLVQGGTGELFF. Read as DNA, the sequence is TGTGCCAGCAGCTTGGTACAGGGTGGGACCGGGGAGCTGTTTTTT.